The 18 T cell receptor beta chains reported below all come from one sample, sequenced in a study of cytomegalovirus exposure and HLA in healthy donors. Sequencing used immunoSEQ multiplex PCR; TCRdb keeps in-frame clones, though not all of them. The sample includes 150,000 to 200,000 clones, around 80% of them seen just once. Material for sequencing was PBMCs. All receptors derive from a woman aged 25-40 years in good health and CMV-seropositive.

The gene calls are TRBV2 and TRBJ1-5, with TRBD1 as a possible D gene (6 bases). V was cut by 4 bases and J by 4 bases, with 8 bases left in between. Germline values: CDR1 SNHLY, CDR2 FYNNEI. CDR3 size: 13 residues. For the CDR3, the DNA is TGTGCCAGCAGTGGTAGGGGGAATCAGCCCCAGCATTTT. Encoded protein: CASSGRGNQPQHF. Full variable domain (missing parts from reference TRBV2 and TRBJ1-5): EPEVTQTPSHQVTQMGQEVILRCVPISNHLYFYWYRQILGQKVEFLVSFYNNEISEKSEIFDDQFSVERPDGSNFTLKIRSTKLEDSAMYFCASSGRGNQPQHFGDGTRLSIL.

The V and J genes are TRBV18 and TRBJ2-1, with D possibly being TRBD2 (6 bases). With 0 bases removed from V and 3 bases from J, the gap between germline ends came to 15 bases. Per germline, CDR1 KGHSH and CDR2 LQKENI. The CDR3 totals 17 residues. The CDR3 bases are TGTGCCAGCTCACCACCGATCAGACTAGGCGACTACAATGAGCAGTTCTTC. Its protein product is CASSPPIRLGDYNEQFF.

The rearrangement joins TRBV11-3 to TRBJ2-1; D possibly corresponds to TRBD2 (7 bases). Trimming took off 4 bases at V and 8 bases at J, with 18 bases between the two ends. The CDR3 contains 15 residues. The germline V gene has CDR1 SGHNT and CDR2 YENEEA. CDR3 bases: TGTGCCAGCAGCTCGGGGGCGGGAGTACGTCATGAGCAGTTCTTC. It translates to CASSSGAGVRHEQFF.

The gene calls are TRBV19 and TRBJ2-1; TRBD2 aligns across 11 bases. The germline V gene encodes CDR1 LNHDA and CDR2 SQIVND (reference sequence). This CDR3 has 16 residues. V shed 6 bases, J shed 4 bases, and the junction held 8 bases outside the gene matches. The CDR3 protein is CASSWTSGRLYNEQFF. As DNA, the CDR3 is TGTGCCAGTAGCTGGACTAGCGGGCGTCTTTACAATGAGCAGTTCTTC.

The chain combines TRBV5-8 with TRBJ2-7; D possibly corresponds to TRBD1 (6 bases). The germline V gene has CDR1 SGHTS and CDR2 YDEGEE. CDR3 length equals 15 residues. The V gene lost 0 bases and the J gene lost 2 bases, with 12 bases spanning the gap. CDR3 amino acids: CASSLGTGWTYEQYF. For the CDR3, the DNA is TGTGCCAGCAGCTTGGGAACAGGGTGGACCTACGAGCAGTACTTC. The full variable domain, in which reference TRBV5-8 and TRBJ2-7 provide the parts outside the CDR3, is EAGVTQSPTHLIKTRGQQATLRCSPISGHTSVYWYQQALGLGLQFLLWYDEGEERNRGNFPPRFSGRQFPNYSSELNVNALELEDSALYLCASSLGTGWTYEQYFGPGTRLTVT.

The gene calls are TRBV27 and TRBJ2-1; D unclear. This CDR3 comprises 13 residues. Per germline, CDR1 MNHEY and CDR2 SMNVEV (reference sequence). V lost 0 bases to trimming and J lost 6 bases, with 6 bases between them. The CDR3 DNA reads TGTGCCAGCAGTTTATCCTCTATCAATGAGCAGTTCTTC. This codes for CASSLSSINEQFF.

This clone was counted a single time. The genes are TRBV5-6 and TRBJ2-7, with TRBD1 as a possible D gene (6 bases). Deletions cut 4 bases from V and 4 bases from J, with 12 bases between. The V gene's germline CDR1 is SGHDT and CDR2 YYEEEE. This CDR3 is built from 13 residues. The CDR3 loop reads CASSPGALYEQYF. In nucleotides, the CDR3 is TGTGCCAGCAGCCCAGGGGCCCTTTACGAGCAGTACTTC. The variable domain in full, completed from reference TRBV5-6 and TRBJ2-7, reads DAGVTQSPTHLIKTRGQQVTLRCSPKSGHDTVSWYQQALGQGPQFIFQYYEEEERQRGNFPDRFSGHQFPNYSSELNVNALLLGDSALYLCASSPGALYEQYFGPGTRLTVT.

The rearrangement uses TRBV2 and TRBJ2-7; 10 bases fit TRBD2. The CDR3 has 18 residues. Germline V lookup: CDR1 SNHLY, CDR2 FYNNEI. Trimming at V came to 2 bases and at J to 4 bases, leaving 14 bases not matched to a gene. CDR3 sequence: CASSEKTSGPQFQYEQYF. In DNA, the CDR3 is TGTGCCAGCAGTGAAAAGACTAGCGGGCCCCAATTCCAATACGAGCAGTACTTC.

The chain employs TRBV7-8 and TRBJ1-5, with TRBD1 as a possible D gene (6 bases). Germline V CDR1 and CDR2: SGHVS, FQNEAQ. The CDR3 consists of 13 residues. The germline V and J ends were trimmed by 2 bases and 10 bases, with 12 bases remaining between them. The CDR3 DNA sequence: TGTGCCAGCAGCTTAACGGGGGGCCAACCCCAGCATTTT. Translation: CASSLTGGQPQHF.

V gene TRBV11-1 combines with J gene TRBJ2-7; D remains ambiguous. The CDR3 totals 14 residues. Germline lookup yields CDR1 SGHAT and CDR2 FQDESV (reference sequence). Trimming left V 3 bases short and J 2 bases short, with 11 bases between. The CDR3 protein is CASSFRQVPYEQYF. CDR3 in DNA: TGTGCCAGCAGCTTCAGGCAGGTGCCCTACGAGCAGTACTTC.

This clone was seen a few times. This chain connects TRBV6-1 to TRBJ1-1; no clear D gene. The CDR3 covers 13 residues. Germline V gene data show CDR1 as MNHNS and CDR2 as SASEGT. The ends were cut back, 6 bases at V and 2 bases at J, with 10 bases in the middle. CDR3 in DNA: TGTGCCAGCAGAACTACAAGAAACACTGAAGCTTTCTTT. It specifies CASRTTRNTEAFF.

This rearrangement joins TRBV6-1 to TRBJ2-1, with TRBD1 matching 7 bases. The germline V gene encodes CDR1 MNHNS and CDR2 SASEGT. With V trimmed by 2 bases and J by 13 bases, 2 bases remained unmatched. The CDR3 runs to 11 residues. The CDR3 DNA sequence: TGTGCCAGCAGTGAATACAGGGGACAGTTCTTC. It translates to CASSEYRGQFF.

The CDR3 is CASSVDRDTGTDTQYF. The CDR3 DNA reads as TGTGCCAGCAGTGTCGACCGGGACACCGGGACAGATACGCAGTATTTT. This sequence joins TRBV27 and TRBJ2-3; tentative D call: TRBD1 (6 bases). The germline V and J ends were trimmed by 5 bases and 3 bases, with 18 bases remaining between them. The CDR3 sequence is 16 residues long. Germline loops: CDR1 MNHEY, CDR2 SMNVEV (reference sequence).

The chain joins TRBV7-3 to TRBJ2-2, with D perhaps matching TRBD2 (6 bases). Per the germline V gene, CDR1 is SGHTA and CDR2 is FQGTGA. V was pared by 5 bases and J by 7 bases, with 20 bases between. There are 16 residues in the CDR3. The CDR3 region is CASSRTYGRWGGELFF. CDR3 nucleotides: TGTGCCAGCAGCCGGACGTACGGGAGATGGGGCGGGGAGCTGTTTTTT.

This sequence joins TRBV5-1 and TRBJ2-6; TRBD2 matches at 7 bases. The CDR3 covers 23 residues. V was pared by 0 bases and J by 0 bases, with 21 bases of the junction left unmatched. CDR1 is SGHRS, CDR2 YFSETQ, per germline. This chain's CDR3 is CASSLGGGSGSSRQRSGANVLTF. For the CDR3, the DNA is TGCGCCAGCAGCTTGGGGGGGGGTAGCGGATCGAGTAGACAACGCTCTGGGGCCAACGTCCTGACTTTC.

The genes are TRBV29-1 and TRBJ2-3, with D perhaps TRBD2 (6 bases). CDR3 length equals 12 residues. Trimming shortened V by 5 bases and J by 6 bases, and 12 bases separated the two germline ends. Germline CDR1 is SQVTM and CDR2 is ANQGSEA. The CDR3 loop is CSVQEGSDTQYF. The CDR3 nucleotides read TGCAGCGTTCAGGAGGGTTCGGATACGCAGTATTTT.

The chain couples TRBV27 to TRBJ2-1; TRBD1 matches at 7 bases. The CDR3 covers 15 residues. V lost 5 bases and J lost 4; bases outside the gene matches: 8. From germline, CDR1 is MNHEY and CDR2 SMNVEV (reference sequence). This CDR3 is CASSTTGQQYNEQFF. CDR3 bases: TGTGCCAGCAGTACGACAGGGCAGCAGTACAATGAGCAGTTCTTC.

This sequence joins TRBV27 and TRBJ2-7; D is possibly TRBD1 (6 bases). V was shortened by 3 bases and J by 0 bases, with 6 bases between the two germline ends. Germline V gives CDR1 MNHEY, CDR2 SMNVEV (reference sequence). CDR3 length: 13 residues. The CDR3 nucleotides read TGTGCCAGCAGTTTGGGGGCCTCCTACGAGCAGTACTTC. Amino acids: CASSLGASYEQYF.